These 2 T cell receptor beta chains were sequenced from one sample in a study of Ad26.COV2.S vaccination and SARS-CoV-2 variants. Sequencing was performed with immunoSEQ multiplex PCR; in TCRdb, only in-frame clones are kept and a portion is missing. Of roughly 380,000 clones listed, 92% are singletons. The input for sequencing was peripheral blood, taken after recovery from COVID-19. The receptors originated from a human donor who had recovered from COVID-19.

CDR3 loop: CASSFEHRFPYEQYF. The CDR3 DNA reads TGTGCCAGCAGTTTTGAGCACCGCTTCCCCTACGAGCAGTACTTC. The V call is TRBV27, the J call TRBJ2-7; D is undetermined. The CDR3 loop spans 15 amino acids. Germline lookup yields CDR1 MNHEY and CDR2 SMNVEV (reference sequence). Trimming pared 3 bases from V and 2 bases from J, leaving 14 bases between.

CDR3 loop: CASSRPGQGGTEVSGNTIYF. CDR3 sequence (DNA): TGTGCCAGCAGCAGACCGGGACAGGGGGGGACCGAAGTCTCTGGAAACACCATATATTTT. The genes are TRBV2 and TRBJ1-3; TRBD1 matches 11 bases. Germline V CDR1 and CDR2: SNHLY, FYNNEI. V lost 6 bases and J lost 0; bases outside the gene matches: 16. This CDR3 has 20 amino acids.